The 31 T cell receptor beta chains reported below all come from one sample, sequenced in a study of CD8+CD57+ T cells in acquired aplastic anemia. Genomic DNA provided the template from which TCR beta VDJ and CDR3 profiles were obtained. TCRdb independently ran MiXCR on the reads; one entry per CDR3 protein. The profile covers approximately 270,000 distinct CDR3 sequences, with approximately 57% appearing a single time and 7% to 9% taken by the ten largest. Source material: sorted CD4+, CD8+, or CD8+CD57+ T cells (not recorded which) from PBMCs. The receptors shown here come from a human donor with severe aplastic anemia or a healthy control (not recorded which).

This clonotype was seen a single time. The rearrangement links TRBV9 to TRBJ1-4; 12 bases align to TRBD1. The germline gives CDR1 SGDLS, CDR2 YYNGEE. The CDR3 contains 16 residues. The ends lost 4 bases at V and 8 bases at J; junction bases unmatched: 9. The CDR3: CASSTGQGAGREKLFF. The CDR3 DNA reads as TGTGCCAGCAGCACGGGACAGGGGGCGGGTAGAGAAAAACTGTTTTTT.

The rearrangement uses TRBV10-1 and TRBJ2-5; no clear D. The CDR3 sequence is 13 residues long. V was shortened by 2 bases and J by 5 bases, with 9 bases between the two germline ends. Per the germline V gene, CDR1 is WNHNN and CDR2 is SYGVQD (reference sequence). CDR3 nucleotides: TGCGCCAGCAGTGAGGGGCGAGATGAGACCCAGTACTTC. Residues: CASSEGRDETQYF.

This chain connects TRBV12-3 or TRBV12-4 to TRBJ1-4, with 7 bases that match TRBD1. This CDR3 contains 14 residues. The junction had 8 bases not matched to a gene; V was cut back by 1 base and J by 12 bases. The CDR3 spells CASSLVWGRGELFF. CDR3 sequence (DNA): TGTGCCAGCAGTTTAGTGTGGGGCAGGGGGGAACTGTTTTTT.

Of note for this clonotype: Just one base apart from a much larger clone, this may be a read error. This chain links TRBV7-2 with TRBJ1-2, with 8 bases aligning to TRBD1. Germline CDR1 and CDR2: SGHTA and FQGNSA. This CDR3 is built from 12 residues. The junction had 7 bases not matched to a gene; V was cut back by 6 bases and J by 10 bases. Here the CDR3 DNA reads TGTGCCAGCAGGTCAGGGGGCACTAACTACACCTTC. This gives the protein CASRSGGTNYTF.

The chain employs TRBV29-1 and TRBJ1-5, with TRBD1 matching 8 bases. Germline CDR1 reads SQVTM; CDR2 reads ANQGSEA. The CDR3 spans 13 residues. Trimming took 4 bases from V and 4 from J; bases not matched to a gene: 3. CDR3 bases: TGCAGCGTTGGGACAGGGTTAAATCAGCCCCAGCATTTT. Its protein is CSVGTGLNQPQHF.

The V and J genes are TRBV19 and TRBJ2-5; TRBD2 aligns across 11 bases. Germline CDR1 is LNHDA and CDR2 is SQIVND (reference sequence). V gave up 5 bases and J gave up 5 bases; unmatched junction bases: 7. This CDR3 contains 15 residues. The CDR3 protein is CASSGTSGSYETQYF. CDR3 nucleotides: TGTGCCAGTAGTGGCACTAGCGGGAGCTATGAGACCCAGTACTTC.

In its sample, this clonotype was seen many times. The V gene is TRBV15, the J gene TRBJ2-7; 9 bases align to TRBD1. CDR3 length: 15 amino acids. CDR1 and CDR2 from the germline V gene are LNHNV and YYDKDF (reference sequence). The trim removed 1 base at V and 5 bases at J, leaving 6 bases unmatched. This CDR3 reads CATSRGDRDTDEQYF. The CDR3 bases are TGTGCCACCAGCAGAGGGGACAGGGATACGGACGAGCAGTACTTC.

The chain carries TRBV7-2 and TRBJ2-1; possible D gene TRBD1, 7 bases. Germline V gene sequence: CDR1 SGHTA, CDR2 FQGNSA. CDR3 length equals 15 residues. Trimming pared 1 base from V and 7 bases from J, leaving 14 bases between. In DNA form, the CDR3 reads TGTGCCAGCAGCTTAGGGGGGGCAGGGGGGAATGAGCAGTTCTTC. Amino acids: CASSLGGAGGNEQFF.

This clonotype was recorded at least ten times. The chain recombines TRBV19 with TRBJ1-1; tentative D call: TRBD1 (6 bases). V was trimmed by 5 bases and J by 0 bases, leaving 10 bases between them. Germline CDR1 and CDR2: LNHDA and SQIVND (reference sequence). The CDR3 extends over 14 amino acids. This CDR3 reads CASSLRGLNTEAFF. DNA of the CDR3: TGTGCCAGTAGTCTCAGGGGCCTGAACACTGAAGCTTTCTTT.

CDR3: CASSPLFQENTEAFF. In nucleotides, the CDR3 is TGTGCCAGCAGCCCTCTCTTCCAGGAGAACACTGAAGCTTTCTTT. The V and J genes are TRBV2 and TRBJ1-1; D gene unclear. This CDR3 has 15 amino acids. CDR1 and CDR2 from the germline V gene are SNHLY and FYNNEI. With 6 bases removed from V and 1 base from J, the gap between germline ends came to 15 bases.

This clonotype showed up many times. The chain joins TRBV12-3 or TRBV12-4 to TRBJ2-3; no firm D call. This CDR3 spans 14 amino acids. The CDR3 DNA follows: TGTGCAACTCGCCCGACTGTCAGCACAGATACGCAGTATTTT. Its translation is CATRPTVSTDTQYF.

The V gene is TRBV20-1, the J gene TRBJ2-3, with D tentatively TRBD1 (6 bases). This CDR3 has 14 residues. Per germline, CDR1 DFQATT and CDR2 SNEGSKA (reference sequence). The germline V and J ends were trimmed by 8 bases and 2 bases, with 17 bases remaining between them. The DNA of the CDR3 is TGCAGTTCGGCGACAGGCATCTTCACAGATACGCAGTATTTT. It specifies CSSATGIFTDTQYF.

This clonotype was seen a handful of times. The chain combines TRBV10-3 with TRBJ1-3, with D maybe TRBD1 (5 bases). With 3 bases removed from V and 8 bases from J, the gap between germline ends came to 20 bases. The CDR3 totals 16 residues. The germline V gene encodes CDR1 ENHRY and CDR2 SYGVKD. CDR3 in DNA: TGTGCCATCAGTGACACTGCAGGGAGGTATAGAGACACCATATATTTT. This sequence encodes CAISDTAGRYRDTIYF.

V is TRBV20-1 and J is TRBJ1-5, with D possibly being TRBD1 (6 bases). Trimming shortened V by 0 bases and J by 2 bases, and 14 bases separated the two germline ends. The CDR3 covers 16 residues. Germline V gene sequence: CDR1 DFQATT, CDR2 SNEGSKA (reference sequence). The CDR3 region has the DNA TGCAGTGCTAGAGAAGAAACAGGGTTGGGCAATCAGCCCCAGCATTTT. It specifies CSAREETGLGNQPQHF.

A few counts support this clonotype. The chain has TRBV20-1 and TRBJ1-2, with TRBD1 matching over 10 bases. The trim removed 6 bases at V and 8 bases at J, leaving 6 bases unmatched. The CDR3 runs 12 residues. CDR1 is DFQATT and CDR2 is SNEGSKA in the germline V gene (reference sequence). CDR3: CSATGQGQGYTF. The CDR3, as DNA: TGCAGTGCAACGGGACAGGGGCAAGGCTACACCTTC.

The rearrangement uses TRBV10-3 and TRBJ2-7; D is perhaps TRBD2 (5 bases). Germline CDR1 reads ENHRY; CDR2 reads SYGVKD. The CDR3 runs 13 residues. The germline V and J ends were trimmed by 7 bases and 0 bases, with 10 bases remaining between them. In DNA form, the CDR3 reads TGTGCCATCAATAGCGACGACTCCTACGAGCAGTACTTC. Translating it yields CAINSDDSYEQYF.

The chain joins TRBV20-1 to TRBJ2-5; D is undetermined. Trimming took 2 bases from V and 3 from J, leaving 7 bases between them. There are 12 residues in the CDR3. CDR1 is DFQATT, CDR2 SNEGSKA, per germline (reference sequence). The DNA of the CDR3 is TGCAGTGCTAGATGGGGTGAAGAGACCCAGTACTTC. Encoded protein: CSARWGEETQYF.

This clonotype was detected many times. The chain couples TRBV6-1 to TRBJ2-7; D might be TRBD1 (6 bases). The germline CDR1 and CDR2 sequences are MNHNS and SASEGT. CDR3 size: 14 residues. V lost 2 bases and J lost 0, with 8 bases in between. CDR3 coding DNA: TGTGCCAGCAGTGAACAGGGGAACTCCTACGAGCAGTACTTC. Amino acid sequence: CASSEQGNSYEQYF.

This clonotype was detected a few times. V usage is TRBV20-1 and J usage is TRBJ2-1, with 8 bases aligning to TRBD1. V gave up 6 bases and J gave up 5 bases; unmatched junction bases: 3. Germline CDR1 is DFQATT and CDR2 is SNEGSKA (reference sequence). CDR3 length: 12 residues. CDR3 amino acids: CSAGTGHNEQFF. CDR3 nucleotides: TGCAGTGCCGGGACAGGCCACAATGAGCAGTTCTTC.

The chain carries TRBV7-9 and TRBJ1-2; D uncertain. V lost 1 base and J 2 bases, leaving 5 bases between the germline ends. The CDR3 extends over 13 amino acids. Germline V lookup: CDR1 SEHNR, CDR2 FQNEAQ (reference sequence). The CDR3 coding sequence is TGTGCCAGCAGCTTAGTGGCAAACTATGGCTACACCTTC. Translating it yields CASSLVANYGYTF.

This clonotype was detected only once. The CDR3 reads CASSSFIGGGAGNEQFF. In DNA form, the CDR3 reads TGTGCCAGCAGCAGCTTCATCGGCGGGGGGGCGGGAAATGAGCAGTTCTTC. This chain joins TRBV12-3 or TRBV12-4 and TRBJ2-1; 9 bases fit TRBD2. This CDR3 contains 17 residues. V gave up 6 bases and J gave up 7 bases; unmatched junction bases: 16.

The genes are TRBV19 and TRBJ1-2; D remains ambiguous. V lost 7 bases and J lost 3, with 12 bases in between. Germline CDR1 is LNHDA and CDR2 is SQIVND (reference sequence). The CDR3 length is 13 residues. In DNA form, the CDR3 reads TGTGCCAGTATTAGTCGAGAAGACTATGGCTACACCTTC. Protein product: CASISREDYGYTF.

The chain carries TRBV5-1 and TRBJ2-5, with 10 bases aligning to TRBD2. The germline V gene has CDR1 SGHRS and CDR2 YFSETQ. The CDR3 has 15 amino acids. V trimming: 0 bases; J trimming: 6 bases; junction bases outside the gene matches: 5. The CDR3 spells CASSLGSGRAKTQYF. CDR3 nucleotides: TGCGCCAGCAGCTTGGGCAGCGGGAGGGCCAAGACCCAGTACTTC.

This clonotype was seen a few times. The chain carries TRBV18 and TRBJ2-2; unclear D gene. Germline values: CDR1 KGHSH, CDR2 LQKENI. The CDR3 has 14 residues. Trimming removed 4 bases at V and 4 bases at J, with 10 bases between. This CDR3 reads CASSQLSGTGELFF. CDR3 nucleotides: TGTGCCAGCTCACAACTCTCCGGCACCGGGGAGCTGTTTTTT.

The chain combines TRBV29-1 with TRBJ2-7; 10 bases map to TRBD1. The CDR3 contains 13 residues. V was pared by 6 bases and J by 5 bases, with 7 bases of the junction left unmatched. Germline lookup yields CDR1 SQVTM and CDR2 ANQGSEA. CDR3 sequence (DNA): TGCAGCGTCAAGGGACAGGGGTACGACGAGCAGTACTTC. Amino acid sequence: CSVKGQGYDEQYF.

This chain links TRBV5-1 with TRBJ2-5; possibly TRBD1 for D (6 bases). Germline lookup yields CDR1 SGHRS and CDR2 YFSETQ. CDR3 length: 14 amino acids. Trimming shortened V by 5 bases and J by 2 bases, and 13 bases separated the two germline ends. Here the CDR3 DNA reads TGCGCCAGCAGTGAACAGGGCCTACAAGAGACCCAGTACTTC. Translating gives CASSEQGLQETQYF.

DNA of the CDR3: TGTGCCAGCAGTGGCACCGGGACAGGGGGCTACGAGCAGTACTTC. Protein: CASSGTGTGGYEQYF. The chain carries TRBV2 and TRBJ2-7; 11 nucleotides line up with TRBD1. The V and J ends lost 4 bases and 3 bases, in that order; junction bases with no gene match: 5. Germline CDR1 is SNHLY and CDR2 is FYNNEI. CDR3 length: 15 residues.

Note on this clonotype: A read error is likely, as this CDR3 ends without the conserved phenylalanine or tryptophan. The limits of the CDR3 on the DNA are not certain, so only TCRdb's listed CDR3 is given. The chain uses TRBV20-1 and TRBJ2-7; TRBD1 reflects the table's D call only, with no check against the DNA. The length of the CDR3 is 15 amino acids, counting both ends. The germline V gene encodes CDR1 DFQATT and CDR2 SNEGSKA (reference sequence). The CDR3 loop is CSARMAWGASYERYL.

V usage is TRBV12-3 or TRBV12-4 and J usage is TRBJ1-5, with D hard to call. This CDR3 comprises 14 residues. V dropped 6 bases and J dropped 0 bases, with 9 bases sitting between them. The CDR3 loop reads CASSRGGSNQPQHF. CDR3 nucleotides: TGTGCCAGCAGCCGCGGCGGTAGCAATCAGCCCCAGCATTTT.

The chain carries TRBV15 and TRBJ1-4; no definite D call. Germline V CDR1 and CDR2: LNHNV, YYDKDF (reference sequence). Deletions cut 0 bases from V and 8 bases from J, with 4 bases between. This CDR3 has 12 amino acids. The CDR3 DNA follows: TGTGCCACCAGCAGAGAGGGGGAAAAACTGTTTTTT. Amino acids: CATSREGEKLFF.

The gene calls are TRBV5-1 and TRBJ2-1; D possibly corresponds to TRBD1 (6 bases). CDR3 size: 15 residues. Trimming stripped 0 bases from V and 2 bases from J, with 9 bases between. Germline CDR1 reads SGHRS; CDR2 reads YFSETQ. As DNA, the CDR3 is TGCGCCAGCAGCTTGGGTCAGGGGACCTACAATGAGCAGTTCTTC. Translated: CASSLGQGTYNEQFF.